These 24 T cell receptor beta chains were all obtained from the same sample, sequenced in a study of T cell responses to AZD1222 COVID-19 vaccine. Using immunoSEQ multiplex PCR, the repertoire was profiled, and TCRdb retains in-frame clones only, with some absent. Here the sample spans 90,000 to 150,000 clones, roughly 87% being singletons. The sequencing used peripheral blood, collected 28 days after the second AZD1222 dose. The receptors were sampled from an adult who received the AZD1222 COVID-19 vaccine.

This clone was observed once. The genes are TRBV23-1 and TRBJ2-7; possibly TRBD1 for D (5 bases). TRBV23-1 is assigned to the ORF class and has an uncertain function. This CDR3 contains 16 residues. Deletions cut 6 bases from V and 5 bases from J, with 23 bases between. This CDR3 reads CASSSQGTPHLDEQYF. The CDR3 bases are TGCGCCAGCAGCTCCCAGGGAACCCCCCACCTCGACGAGCAGTACTTC.

The chain employs TRBV6-2 or TRBV6-3 and TRBJ2-1; no definite D call. V gave up 6 bases and J gave up 10 bases, with 10 bases separating them. The CDR3 covers 11 residues. Germline V CDR1 and CDR2: MNHEY, SVGEGT. CDR3 protein: CASSSETEQFF. For the CDR3, the DNA is TGTGCCAGCAGCAGTGAGACAGAGCAGTTCTTC.

The chain couples TRBV30 to TRBJ1-2; no reliable D call. The germline gives CDR1 GTSNPN, CDR2 SVGIG (reference sequence). Trimming took off 2 bases at V and 1 base at J, with 14 bases between the two ends. This CDR3 comprises 15 residues. The CDR3 sequence is CAWSSTPESNYGYTF. CDR3 coding DNA: TGTGCCTGGAGTTCCACCCCCGAGAGTAACTATGGCTACACCTTC.

This clone was detected a few times. V and J are TRBV5-4 and TRBJ2-4; possible D gene TRBD1, 5 bases. V lost 0 bases and J lost 3, with 10 bases in between. The germline V gene encodes CDR1 SGHNT and CDR2 YYREEE (reference sequence). This CDR3 spans 15 amino acids. The CDR3 DNA reads as TGTGCCAGCAGCTTGGGAACAGGTGGCAAAAACATTCAGTACTTC. This gives the protein CASSLGTGGKNIQYF.

The chain uses TRBV5-1 and TRBJ2-1; 10 nucleotides line up with TRBD2. Germline CDR1 and CDR2: SGHRS and YFSETQ. This CDR3 spans 20 amino acids. J lost 0 bases, V lost 3 bases, and 15 bases had no gene match. CDR3 loop: CASSSENLAGVESSYNEQFF. The CDR3 coding sequence is TGCGCCAGCAGCTCGGAAAATCTAGCGGGGGTTGAGAGCTCCTACAATGAGCAGTTCTTC.

The chain has TRBV5-4 and TRBJ1-4; D perhaps matches TRBD1 (6 bases). This CDR3 region has 15 residues. Germline loops: CDR1 SGHNT, CDR2 YYREEE (reference sequence). Between the trimmed V and J ends, which lost 0 bases and 3 bases, there was a span of 9 bases. The CDR3 sequence: CASSLEAGANEKLFF. CDR3 DNA sequence: TGTGCCAGCAGCTTGGAAGCAGGGGCTAATGAAAAACTGTTTTTT.

The gene calls are TRBV5-1 and TRBJ1-4; maybe TRBD1 (5 bases). The CDR3 totals 14 residues. Germline loops: CDR1 SGHRS, CDR2 YFSETQ. The V and J ends lost 4 bases and 5 bases respectively, with 12 bases between them. The CDR3 DNA follows: TGCGCCAGCAGCAAAGGGACGGGAAATGAAAAACTGTTTTTT. This gives the protein CASSKGTGNEKLFF.

The V gene is TRBV7-6, the J gene TRBJ2-5, with D unresolved. The CDR3 consists of 13 residues. The V gene lost 3 bases and the J gene lost 0 bases, with 5 bases spanning the gap. Germline V gene sequence: CDR1 SGHVS, CDR2 FNYEAQ. CDR3 amino acids: CASSFEYQETQYF. Here the CDR3 DNA reads TGTGCCAGCAGCTTTGAGTACCAAGAGACCCAGTACTTC.

This chain connects TRBV11-3 to TRBJ2-3; no clear D. V was clipped by 4 bases and J by 1 base, with 3 bases between them. This CDR3 has 12 residues. Per the germline V gene, CDR1 is SGHNT and CDR2 is YENEEA. CDR3 protein: CASSSRTDTQYF. CDR3 nucleotides: TGTGCCAGCAGCTCCCGCACAGATACGCAGTATTTT.

The V and J genes are TRBV13 and TRBJ2-2, with D perhaps TRBD1 or TRBD2 (5 bases each). The length of the CDR3 is 18 residues. Trimming pared 1 base from V and 1 base from J, leaving 16 bases between. CDR1 and CDR2 (germline): PRHDT, FYEKMQ (reference sequence). CDR3 region: CASSLDPWGTGNTGELFF. DNA for the CDR3: TGTGCCAGCAGCTTAGACCCCTGGGGGACGGGGAACACCGGGGAGCTGTTTTTT. Full variable domain (outside the CDR3, taken from reference TRBV13 and TRBJ2-2): AAGVIQSPRHLIKEKRETATLKCYPIPRHDTVYWYQQGPGQDPQFLISFYEKMQSDKGSIPDRFSAQQFSDYHSELNMSSLELGDSALYFCASSLDPWGTGNTGELFFGEGSRLTVL.

The sample holds one count of this clone. The rearrangement links TRBV7-2 to TRBJ1-1; perhaps TRBD1 as D (5 bases). V was cut by 1 base and J by 0 bases, with 9 bases left in between. The CDR3 is 15 residues long. Per the germline V gene, CDR1 is SGHTA and CDR2 is FQGNSA. For the CDR3, the DNA is TGTGCCAGCAGCTTAGGCCCAGGGATGAACACTGAAGCTTTCTTT. Residues: CASSLGPGMNTEAFF.

The gene calls are TRBV4-3 and TRBJ1-6, with D uncertain. Trimming removed 1 base at V and 6 bases at J, with 7 bases between. CDR1 is LGHNA, CDR2 YSLEER, per germline. This CDR3 has 14 amino acids. Written as DNA, the CDR3 is TGCGCCAGCAGCCAAGTGATCGGTAATTCACCCCTCCACTTT. This gives the protein CASSQVIGNSPLHF.

The chain carries TRBV7-2 and TRBJ1-1, with D unresolved. Trimming took off 0 bases at V and 2 bases at J, with 7 bases between the two ends. CDR3 size: 14 residues. CDR1 is SGHTA, CDR2 FQGNSA, per germline. The CDR3 bases are TGTGCCAGCAGCTTAGCGGGAGATAACACTGAAGCTTTCTTT. Encoded protein: CASSLAGDNTEAFF.

The rearrangement joins TRBV6-6 to TRBJ1-5; D remains ambiguous. Trimming pared 6 bases from V and 2 bases from J, leaving 14 bases between. Germline loops: CDR1 MNHNY, CDR2 SVGAGI (reference sequence). The CDR3 loop spans 15 amino acids. The CDR3 coding sequence is TGTGCCAGCAGGACCGAGGGTTTAGGCAATCAGCCCCAGCATTTT. It encodes CASRTEGLGNQPQHF.

The chain recombines TRBV5-5 with TRBJ2-3, with D perhaps TRBD1 (6 bases). This CDR3 has 16 residues. Looked up from germline, CDR1 is SGHKS and CDR2 is YYEKEE (reference sequence). V was shortened by 3 bases and J by 6 bases, with 20 bases between the two germline ends. The CDR3: CASSWTLAGASDTQYF. In DNA, the CDR3 is TGTGCCAGCAGCTGGACGTTGGCAGGGGCGAGCGATACGCAGTATTTT.

The chain links TRBV7-9 to TRBJ2-7, with D perhaps matching TRBD2 (5 bases). This CDR3 has 13 amino acids. Germline-derived CDR1 and CDR2 are SEHNR and FQNEAQ (reference sequence). V was cut by 7 bases and J by 3 bases, with 13 bases left in between. The CDR3 sequence: CASTKEGSYEQYF. In DNA form, the CDR3 reads TGTGCCAGCACCAAAGAGGGCAGCTACGAGCAGTACTTC.

This clone has only a few counts. The chain is built from TRBV29-1 and TRBJ1-2, with D tentatively TRBD1 (5 bases). In germline, CDR1 is SQVTM, CDR2 ANQGSEA. Trimming took 5 bases from V and 8 from J, leaving 18 bases between them. CDR3 length: 13 amino acids. DNA of the CDR3: TGCAGCGTTCGGGACCCGTCCTTAGGGGGCTACACCTTC. This translates into CSVRDPSLGGYTF.

The chain joins TRBV10-2 to TRBJ1-3; D may be TRBD1 (6 bases). Germline values: CDR1 WSHSY, CDR2 SAAADI. This CDR3 has 16 residues. Trimming took off 2 bases at V and 0 bases at J, with 11 bases between the two ends. CDR3 nucleotide sequence: TGCGCCAGCAGTGAGGCGGACAGCCACTCTGGAAACACCATATATTTT. Translation: CASSEADSHSGNTIYF.

V usage is TRBV29-1 and J usage is TRBJ1-1; D unclear. Trimming stripped 6 bases from V and 0 bases from J, with 5 bases between. CDR1 and CDR2 from the germline V gene are SQVTM and ANQGSEA. The length of the CDR3 is 11 residues. In DNA form, the CDR3 reads TGCAGCGTCCAGTTGAACACTGAAGCTTTCTTT. This gives the protein CSVQLNTEAFF.

The J gene is TRBJ2-6, the V gene TRBV3-1 (or the pseudogene TRBV3-2), with a tentative D call TRBD1 (5 bases). The germline V gene has CDR1 LGHDT and CDR2 YNNKEL (reference sequence). The CDR3 extends over 16 amino acids. V was clipped by 1 base and J by 2 bases, with 9 bases between them. The CDR3 protein is CASSQGAGTGANVLTF. The CDR3 DNA is TGTGCCAGCAGCCAAGGCGCAGGGACTGGGGCCAACGTCCTGACTTTC.

This clone has just a few counts. This chain uses TRBV11-2 with TRBJ1-2; D uncertain. Trimming shortened V by 5 bases and J by 4 bases, and 17 bases separated the two germline ends. The CDR3 sequence is 15 residues long. Per germline, CDR1 SGHAT and CDR2 FQNNGV. CDR3 coding DNA: TGTGCCAGCAGCCCCCACCCCGGGCAGTCCTATGGCTACACCTTC. Its protein product is CASSPHPGQSYGYTF.

In its sample, this clone was seen a few times. The chain links TRBV7-2 to TRBJ2-2, with D possibly TRBD1 on 5 matching bases. Germline CDR1 SGHTA, CDR2 FQGNSA. The ends were cut back, 4 bases at V and 4 bases at J, with 13 bases in the middle. The CDR3 is made up of 15 amino acids. The CDR3 region is CASSSPLRATGELFF. The CDR3 DNA reads TGTGCCAGCAGCTCCCCCCTCAGGGCCACCGGGGAGCTGTTTTTT.

This clone was observed a handful of times. The chain has TRBV7-8 and TRBJ1-5, with 9 positions matching TRBD1. Trimming at V came to 3 bases and at J to 4 bases, leaving 10 bases not matched to a gene. Germline V lookup: CDR1 SGHVS, CDR2 FQNEAQ. CDR3 length: 17 residues. CDR3 sequence reads: CASSFGQGSFVNQPQHF. The CDR3 DNA is TGTGCCAGCAGCTTTGGACAGGGGTCTTTTGTTAATCAGCCCCAGCATTTT.

The chain carries TRBV19 and TRBJ2-2; 7 positions match TRBD1. The CDR3 extends over 16 amino acids. Germline V gives CDR1 LNHDA, CDR2 SQIVND (reference sequence). V was clipped by 7 bases and J by 1 base; unmatched bases: 9. Here the CDR3 reads CASTSRGSENTGELFF. CDR3 DNA: TGTGCCAGTACCTCCAGGGGGTCGGAGAACACCGGGGAGCTGTTTTTT.